Listed below are T cell receptor beta chains from one sample, sequenced in a study of T cells in Graves' hyperthyroidism and ophthalmopathy. TCRdb fed the multiplex PCR reads into MiXCR, producing one record per CDR3 protein. The table has some 270,000 distinct CDR3 sequences, roughly 14% seen once; the top ten hold 6% to 8%. The specimen sequenced was blood. The receptors stem from a woman younger than 45 with Graves' hyperthyroidism that later progressed to Graves' ophthalmopathy. Each CDR3 is given with its conserved first and last residue. D genes are given only for firm matches. The size entry is marked missing in some rows and otherwise reads once, few, many or a size class.

DNA	CDR3	D	V	J	size
TGTGCCAGCAGTTTTCGAGGCAGGGCCCTTACAGATACGCAGTATTTT	CASSFRGRALTDTQYF	.	TRBV28	TRBJ2-3	many
TGTGCCAGCAGTTTAAGGACAAACAATCAGCCCCAGCATTTT	CASSLRTNNQPQHF	.	TRBV28	TRBJ1-5	many
TGCAGTGCCACATTAGGGGTACCGGGACTAGCGGGAGGGCCCGAAAGGGGGACCCAGTACTTC	CSATLGVPGLAGGPERGTQYF	TRBD2	TRBV20-1	TRBJ2-5	.
TGTGCCATCAGTAAAGATGGGAGCGAGCAGTACTTC	CAISKDGSEQYF	.	TRBV10-3	TRBJ2-7	many
TGCAGTGCTAGAGATGTCGGGGGCGCCAGCCACGAGCAGTACTTC	CSARDVGGASHEQYF	.	TRBV20-1	TRBJ2-7	many
TGTGCCAGCAGCGCCGACAGAGTCAATGAGCAGTTCTTC	CASSADRVNEQFF	.	TRBV7-2	TRBJ2-1	many
TGTGCCAGCAGCGGGGGAACGGGTCCCGTTAATCAGCCCCAGCATTTT	CASSGGTGPVNQPQHF	.	TRBV2	TRBJ1-5	.
TGTGCCAGCAGTGAATGGCTAGACTCCTACGAGCAGTACTTC	CASSEWLDSYEQYF	.	TRBV6-1	TRBJ2-7	many
TGTGCCACAATGCAGCCCCTCTCTGGAAACACCATATATTTT	CATMQPLSGNTIYF	.	TRBV28	TRBJ1-3	.
TGCAGCGTTGAAGATAGGGCTCGCCAAACCTACAATGAGCAGTTCTTC	CSVEDRARQTYNEQFF	.	TRBV29-1	TRBJ2-1	many
TGTGCCAGCAGCCAAGTACTACATCCCGGGACAGGGGGCGACCCCTATAATTCACCCCTCCACTTT	CASSQVLHPGTGGDPYNSPLHF	TRBD1	TRBV4-2	TRBJ1-6	many
TGTGCCAGCAGGGGCGGGAGTTACTCAGATACGCAGTATTTT	CASRGGSYSDTQYF	TRBD2	TRBV7-2	TRBJ2-3	medium-sized
TGTGCCAGCAGTCTTCGGATCGCCTACGAGCAGTACTTC	CASSLRIAYEQYF	.	TRBV28	TRBJ2-7	many
TGTGCCATCAGCTTCCAGGGCTCGAATTCACCCCTCCACTTT	CAISFQGSNSPLHF	.	TRBV10-3	TRBJ1-6	many
TGTGCCAGTAGTGCGGGGACTAGCGGTCGGGGGGAGCTGTTTTTT	CASSAGTSGRGELFF	TRBD2	TRBV19	TRBJ2-2	few
TGTGCCAGCACTCCCGACAGCTTCACCGGGGAGCTGTTTTTT	CASTPDSFTGELFF	.	TRBV2	TRBJ2-2	many
TGTGCCAGCAGCCAAGCGGTTCCAGGGAACGACTATGGCTACACCTTC	CASSQAVPGNDYGYTF	.	TRBV7-9	TRBJ1-2	many
TGCAGTGCTTACAGGGTGGGGAGCAATCAGCCCCAGCATTTT	CSAYRVGSNQPQHF	.	TRBV20-1	TRBJ1-5	many
TGTGCCAGCAGCACACCAAGCAGGGGACTCCTACCCACAGATACGCAGTATTTT	CASSTPSRGLLPTDTQYF	.	TRBV7-2	TRBJ2-3	many
TGTGCCAGTAGCCGTGGGACGGGGGGCACAGATACGCAGTATTTT	CASSRGTGGTDTQYF	.	TRBV19	TRBJ2-3	.
TGTGCCAGTAGTATTGAGGGCGCAACTAATGAAAAACTGTTTTTT	CASSIEGATNEKLFF	.	TRBV19	TRBJ1-4	few
TGCAGCGTTGCTGGACCGGGGGGAGCTGAAGCTTTCTTT	CSVAGPGGAEAFF	.	TRBV29-1	TRBJ1-1	many
TGTGCCAGCAGCCCCCGTGGCCAGGACTATGGCTACACCTTC	CASSPRGQDYGYTF	.	TRBV9	TRBJ1-2	few